A single sample gave rise to the 20 T cell receptor beta chains below, sequenced in a study of OX40 agonist ivuxolimab in advanced cancers. The repertoire was sequenced with immunoSEQ multiplex PCR; TCRdb's copy has only in-frame clones and lacks some. The sample consists of tens of thousands of clones, 80% to 90% of them appearing once. The material sequenced was CD4+ or CD8+ T cells sorted from blood, taken in a trial of the OX40 agonist ivuxolimab. These receptors were collected from an adult with an advanced solid tumor such as melanoma, head and neck, liver or kidney cancer.

This chain joins TRBV6-1 and TRBJ2-4; weak D call: TRBD2 (5 bases). Trimming left V 5 bases short and J 3 bases short, with 8 bases between. CDR3 size: 13 residues. Germline V gene sequence: CDR1 MNHNS, CDR2 SASEGT. The CDR3 sequence: CASSFSDKNIQYF. In DNA form, the CDR3 reads TGTGCCAGCAGTTTTAGCGACAAAAACATTCAGTACTTC.

V and J are TRBV2 and TRBJ2-2; TRBD2 matches 11 bases. V lost 6 bases to trimming and J lost 7 bases; unmatched junction nucleotides: 7. Germline values: CDR1 SNHLY, CDR2 FYNNEI. CDR3 size: 15 residues. The CDR3 spells CASRRLAGRVGELFF. The CDR3 coding sequence is TGTGCCAGCAGGAGACTAGCGGGACGTGTCGGGGAGCTGTTTTTT.

The chain uses TRBV11-2 and TRBJ1-1; possibly TRBD1 for D (5 bases). Germline CDR1 is SGHAT and CDR2 is FQNNGV. The CDR3 has 13 residues. V was trimmed by 2 bases and J by 3 bases, leaving 7 bases between them. This CDR3 is CASSLQGDTEAFF. The CDR3 DNA reads as TGTGCCAGCAGCTTACAGGGAGACACTGAAGCTTTCTTT.

This clone has only a few counts. The V call is TRBV29-1, the J call TRBJ2-7; D gene ambiguous. The CDR3 sequence is 13 residues long. Germline values: CDR1 SQVTM, CDR2 ANQGSEA. V gave up 7 bases and J gave up 2 bases, with 15 bases separating them. This CDR3 reads CSADLGGPYEQYF. The CDR3 bases are TGCAGCGCTGACTTGGGTGGGCCCTACGAGCAGTACTTC.

The rearrangement joins TRBV6-6 to TRBJ2-7; D is perhaps TRBD1 (7 bases). The V end was cut by 0 bases, the J end by 2 bases, with 14 bases between. Per germline, CDR1 MNHNY and CDR2 SVGAGI (reference sequence). The CDR3 loop spans 16 amino acids. The CDR3 DNA reads TGTGCCAGCAGTTACTCGCGGGACAGTCAAACCTACGAGCAGTACTTC. Its translation: CASSYSRDSQTYEQYF.

The J gene is TRBJ2-1, the V gene TRBV6-1, with TRBD2 as a possible D gene (7 bases). CDR3 length equals 14 residues. Deletions cut 4 bases from V and 8 bases from J, with 15 bases between. CDR1 and CDR2 from the germline V gene are MNHNS and SASEGT. CDR3 in DNA: TGTGCCAGCAGTGGGATAACGGGGGGCGATGAGCAGTTCTTC. This translates into CASSGITGGDEQFF.

V and J are TRBV6-1 and TRBJ1-3; no firm D call. With 1 base removed from V and 0 bases from J, the gap between germline ends came to 10 bases. Germline V lookup: CDR1 MNHNS, CDR2 SASEGT. This CDR3 is built from 16 residues. DNA for the CDR3: TGTGCCAGCAGTGAAGGTGTTCTGAGCTCTGGAAACACCATATATTTT. Translation: CASSEGVLSSGNTIYF.

This clone appeared a single time. The chain recombines TRBV28 with TRBJ1-4, with D possibly matching TRBD1 (6 bases). Germline assignment: CDR1 MDHEN and CDR2 SYDVKM. This CDR3 is built from 15 residues. The V and J ends lost 8 bases and 4 bases respectively, with 17 bases between them. The CDR3 nucleotides are TGTGCCAGCGCATTCTTTGGAGGGGGTAATGAAAAACTGTTTTTT. Translation: CASAFFGGGNEKLFF.

The chain combines TRBV10-1 with TRBJ2-5; 9 bases agree with TRBD1. This CDR3 is built from 15 residues. Germline trimming cut 3 bases from V and 0 bases from J; bases unmatched to any gene: 2. From germline, CDR1 is WNHNN and CDR2 SYGVQD (reference sequence). The CDR3 nucleotides are TGCGCCAGCAGTGATGGGACAGGGAACCAAGAGACCCAGTACTTC. It specifies CASSDGTGNQETQYF.

This chain links TRBV6-6 with TRBJ2-5, with D tentatively TRBD1 (5 bases). This CDR3 comprises 15 residues. The V gene's germline CDR1 is MNHNY and CDR2 SVGAGI (reference sequence). The V gene lost 5 bases and the J gene lost 1 base, with 14 bases spanning the gap. The CDR3 loop reads CASSPSPTVQETQYF. In nucleotides, the CDR3 is TGTGCCAGCAGTCCCTCCCCGACAGTCCAAGAGACCCAGTACTTC.

The CDR3 coding sequence is TGTGCCAGCAGTGAAGGGGCGGGGACAGGCCGTCTCGAGCAGTACTTC. This codes for CASSEGAGTGRLEQYF. V and J are TRBV2 and TRBJ2-5; 8 bases align to TRBD1. The DNA end favors TRBJ2-7, so the J call may be wrong. The CDR3 spans 16 residues. Germline V lookup: CDR1 SNHLY, CDR2 FYNNEI.

This clone was recorded once. The chain couples TRBV28 to TRBJ2-1; D unresolved. The CDR3 contains 12 residues. Germline lookup yields CDR1 MDHEN and CDR2 SYDVKM. V gave up 5 bases and J gave up 2 bases, with 4 bases separating them. CDR3 sequence: CASSETYNEQFF. In DNA form, the CDR3 reads TGTGCCAGCAGTGAAACCTACAATGAGCAGTTCTTC.

The chain carries TRBV30 and TRBJ1-4; tentative D call: TRBD1 (6 bases). V was clipped by 0 bases and J by 8 bases, with 16 bases between them. This CDR3 contains 15 residues. Germline V gene data show CDR1 as GTSNPN and CDR2 as SVGIG (reference sequence). The CDR3 region has the DNA TGTGCCTGGAGTGTCGGTGGAGGGGGAGTCGAAAAACTGTTTTTT. Protein: CAWSVGGGGVEKLFF. Full variable domain (rest looked up from reference TRBV30 and TRBJ1-4): SQTIHQWPATLVQPVGSPLSLECTVEGTSNPNLYWYRQAAGRGLQLLFYSVGIGQISSEVPQNLSASRPQDRQFILSSKKLLLSDSGFYLCAWSVGGGGVEKLFFGSGTQLSVL.

V gene TRBV7-2 combines with J gene TRBJ2-2, with 7 bases matching TRBD2. The CDR3 covers 13 residues. CDR1 and CDR2 (germline): SGHTA, FQGNSA. V lost 5 bases, J lost 6 bases, and 3 bases stayed unmatched. CDR3 residues: CASSKLAPGELFF. The CDR3 coding sequence is TGTGCCAGCAGCAAACTAGCGCCCGGGGAGCTGTTTTTT.

The genes are TRBV5-5 and TRBJ1-4; unclear D gene. V was shortened by 1 base and J by 6 bases, with 16 bases between the two germline ends. The CDR3 contains 16 residues. Germline assignment: CDR1 SGHKS and CDR2 YYEKEE (reference sequence). Written as DNA, the CDR3 is TGTGCCAGCAGCTTGAGTCTTTTGGGTTGGGATGAAAAACTGTTTTTT. Translating gives CASSLSLLGWDEKLFF.

The chain joins TRBV5-5 to TRBJ2-3; D possibly uses TRBD1 or TRBD2 (6 bases each). Trimming removed 0 bases from V and 2 bases from J, with 13 bases in between. Germline loops: CDR1 SGHKS, CDR2 YYEKEE (reference sequence). The CDR3 consists of 16 residues. The CDR3 DNA follows: TGTGCCAGCAGCTTGGGATCGAGGGGGGTCACAGATACGCAGTATTTT. Residues: CASSLGSRGVTDTQYF. Drawing the rest from reference TRBV5-5 and TRBJ2-3, the complete variable domain is DAGVTQSPTHLIKTRGQQVTLRCSPISGHKSVSWYQQVLGQGPQFIFQYYEKEERGRGNFPDRFSARQFPNYSSELNVNALLLGDSALYLCASSLGSRGVTDTQYFGPGTRLTVL.

This chain connects TRBV18 to TRBJ1-1, with 8 bases fitting TRBD1. Per germline, CDR1 KGHSH and CDR2 LQKENI. V lost 3 bases, J lost 2 bases, and 8 bases stayed unmatched. This CDR3 is built from 16 residues. The CDR3 sequence is CASSPTGGAGNTEAFF. The CDR3 nucleotides read TGTGCCAGCTCACCTACAGGGGGGGCAGGAAACACTGAAGCTTTCTTT.

This clone was detected only a few times. The chain couples TRBV6-5 to TRBJ2-7; D gene uncertain. The germline CDR1 and CDR2 sequences are MNHEY and SVGAGI. The CDR3 extends over 11 amino acids. Trimming removed 6 bases from V and 5 bases from J, with 8 bases in between. DNA of the CDR3: TGTGCCAGCAGAAAGGTCGACGAGCAGTACTTC. It encodes CASRKVDEQYF.

The CDR3 protein is CASSSPSVWTGNSYEQYF. CDR3 DNA: TGTGCCAGCAGTTCCCCTTCGGTCTGGACAGGGAACTCCTACGAGCAGTACTTC. The chain joins TRBV28 to TRBJ2-7; 8 nucleotides match TRBD1. From germline, CDR1 is MDHEN and CDR2 SYDVKM. With V trimmed by 4 bases and J by 0 bases, 14 bases remained unmatched. This CDR3 contains 18 residues.

Worth noting for this clone: Distinct nucleotide sequences in the sample also encode this CDR3. CDR3 bases: TGTGCCAGCAGCTTGGCAGGCAACTATGGCTACACCTTC. Its protein product is CASSLAGNYGYTF. The rearrangement uses TRBV5-4 and TRBJ1-2; D gene uncertain. The germline gives CDR1 SGHNT, CDR2 YYREEE (reference sequence). V was trimmed by 0 bases and J by 2 bases, leaving 5 bases between them. The CDR3 length is 13 residues.